This T cell receptor beta chain was documented in a study of CXCR3-negative and CXCR3-positive naive CD8 T cells. The authors prepared UMI-labeled TRB cDNA libraries by 5' RACE. From its re-call of the 5' RACE reads, TCRdb lists each CDR3 protein once, without DNA. The sample has 85,000 to 120,000 distinct CDR3 sequences. Note on this clonotype: Its antigen is unknown.

A CD45RO-CCR7+CD27+CD95- phenotype identified naive CD8+ T cells. Findings and limits, study-wide: TRB CDR3 hydrophobicity was greater in CXCR3-positive naive cells than in CXCR3-negative naive cells.

This CDR3 is 13 amino acids long. Germline-derived CDR1 and CDR2 are MNHNY and SVGAGI (reference sequence). J is TRBJ2-4 and V is TRBV6-6. The sequence came from a human donor in good health. Some clones in this sample may be carry-over from other donors' samples. The sequencing sample was made of naive CXCR3+ CD8+ T cells from blood. This sample's subset: CD45RO-CCR7+CD27+CD95- naive CD8+ T cells expressing CXCR3 (TNR3+). This chain's CDR3 is CASSLLAKNIQYF.